Listed here are 26 T cell receptor beta chains from one sample, sequenced in a study of blood T cell repertoires in COVID-19. The assay was immunoSEQ multiplex PCR, and TCRdb's table has in-frame clones only and misses some. The data show about 280,000 clones, with 87% seen just once and approximately 5.7% held by the top ten. Sequencing was performed on PBMCs or T cells enriched from blood (not recorded which). All receptors derive from a woman between 35 and 50 years old who had recovered from COVID-19.

This sequence joins TRBV7-9 and TRBJ1-2, with D unresolved. This CDR3 comprises 12 residues. The germline CDR1 and CDR2 sequences are SEHNR and FQNEAQ (reference sequence). V was cut by 4 bases and J by 8 bases, with 11 bases left in between. CDR3 sequence reads: CASSSAWEGYTF. The CDR3 DNA reads TGTGCCAGCAGCTCCGCCTGGGAGGGCTACACCTTC.

V gene TRBV7-9 combines with J gene TRBJ2-7, with D perhaps TRBD1 (6 bases). The V gene lost 5 bases and the J gene lost 0 bases, with 14 bases spanning the gap. Germline CDR1 is SEHNR and CDR2 is FQNEAQ (reference sequence). The CDR3 length is 15 residues. The CDR3 nucleotides read TGTGCCAGCAGCCCCCTGGGGGCAAACTCCTACGAGCAGTACTTC. It encodes CASSPLGANSYEQYF.

The CDR3 DNA is TGTGCCAGCAGTTACTATGATCGGGGGGCCACTGAAGCTTTCTTT. It codes for CASSYYDRGATEAFF. The chain combines TRBV6-5 with TRBJ1-1, with D perhaps matching TRBD1 (6 bases). Germline V gene sequence: CDR1 MNHEY, CDR2 SVGAGI. This CDR3 is 15 amino acids long. V shed 1 base and J shed 4 bases, with 13 bases lying between them.

The V and J genes are TRBV7-2 and TRBJ1-6, with 8 bases lining up with TRBD1. From germline, CDR1 is SGHTA and CDR2 FQGNSA. Unmatched junction bases numbered 8, after V lost 3 bases and J lost 10 bases. The CDR3 runs to 15 residues. The CDR3 bases are TGTGCCAGCAGCTTGTCTGGACAGGGTAAATCACCCCTCCACTTT. This codes for CASSLSGQGKSPLHF.

V is TRBV7-9 and J is TRBJ2-7; 7 bases fit TRBD2. Germline CDR1 reads SEHNR; CDR2 reads FQNEAQ (reference sequence). The CDR3 covers 11 residues. The junction had 5 bases not matched to a gene; V was cut back by 6 bases and J by 9 bases. The CDR3 protein is CASRSSGGQYF. CDR3 DNA sequence: TGTGCCAGCAGGTCCTCGGGAGGGCAGTACTTC.

This chain connects TRBV5-1 to TRBJ1-2, with D possibly matching TRBD1 (6 bases). Trimming removed 0 bases from V and 5 bases from J, with 8 bases in between. Germline lookup yields CDR1 SGHRS and CDR2 YFSETQ. CDR3 size: 13 residues. Written as DNA, the CDR3 is TGCGCCAGCAGCTTGGGGGGGCGATATGGCTACACCTTC. Encoded protein: CASSLGGRYGYTF.

The chain carries TRBV7-3 and TRBJ2-3, with TRBD2 identical over 7 bases. CDR3 length equals 13 residues. The ends lost 7 bases at V and 6 bases at J; junction bases unmatched: 7. Germline-derived CDR1 and CDR2 are SGHTA and FQGTGA. The CDR3 spells CASTVLREDTQYF. CDR3 DNA: TGTGCCAGCACCGTACTGCGGGAGGATACGCAGTATTTT.

This chain joins TRBV5-6 and TRBJ2-2, with TRBD2 as a possible D gene (5 bases). V was trimmed by 2 bases and J by 0 bases, leaving 11 bases between them. The CDR3 has 16 residues. Per germline, CDR1 SGHDT and CDR2 YYEEEE. The CDR3, as DNA: TGTGCCAGCAGCTTTCCTCCGGGGACGAACACCGGGGAGCTGTTTTTT. Its protein product is CASSFPPGTNTGELFF.

The chain employs TRBV5-3 and TRBJ2-7; the D gene is possibly TRBD1 (6 bases). TRBV5-3 is annotated as an ORF whose role is uncertain. With 3 bases removed from V and 0 bases from J, the gap between germline ends came to 16 bases. This CDR3 has 16 residues. The CDR3, as DNA: TGTGCCAGAAGCTGGTTAGGGACACCCAGCTCCTACGAGCAGTACTTC. Translating gives CARSWLGTPSSYEQYF.

V usage is TRBV5-1 and J usage is TRBJ2-5; tentative D call: TRBD2 (6 bases). The V and J ends lost 6 bases and 1 base respectively, with 13 bases between them. The length of the CDR3 is 14 residues. The V gene's germline CDR1 is SGHRS and CDR2 YFSETQ. CDR3 protein: CASTLGGTQETQYF. The CDR3 region has the DNA TGCGCCAGCACGTTGGGCGGGACCCAAGAGACCCAGTACTTC.

This chain connects TRBV7-3 to TRBJ1-1, with D perhaps TRBD1 (5 bases). This CDR3 comprises 13 residues. The V end lost 0 bases, the J end lost 7 bases, and 9 bases lay between the germline ends. CDR1 is SGHTA, CDR2 FQGTGA, per germline. The CDR3 DNA follows: TGTGCCAGCAGCTTAACGGGGGGAGATGAAGCTTTCTTT. Protein product: CASSLTGGDEAFF. The full variable domain, with the rest looked up from reference TRBV7-3 and TRBJ1-1, is GAGVSQTPSNKVTEKGKYVELRCDPISGHTALYWYRQSLGQGPEFLIYFQGTGAADDSGLPNDRFFAVRPEGSVSTLKIQRTERGDSAVYLCASSLTGGDEAFFGQGTRLTVV.

This clone has a single count. The chain recombines TRBV2 with TRBJ1-5, with D uncertain. In germline, CDR1 is SNHLY, CDR2 FYNNEI. Deletions cut 5 bases from V and 7 bases from J, with 12 bases between. The CDR3 sequence is 13 residues long. The CDR3 coding sequence is TGTGCCAGCAGTCTTCTGGAGGGCCAGCCCCAGCATTTT. Translation gives CASSLLEGQPQHF.

The genes are TRBV28 and TRBJ1-2, with D possibly being TRBD1 (6 bases). Germline CDR1 reads MDHEN; CDR2 reads SYDVKM. The V end lost 5 bases, the J end lost 2 bases, and 18 bases lay between the germline ends. This CDR3 has 16 residues. CDR3 bases: TGTGCCAGCAGTCCCTTGGACAGACTCCCCAACTATGGCTACACCTTC. Its protein is CASSPLDRLPNYGYTF.

This sequence joins TRBV19 and TRBJ2-7; D possibly corresponds to TRBD1 (5 bases). The CDR3 has 15 amino acids. Per germline, CDR1 LNHDA and CDR2 SQIVND (reference sequence). Trimming pared 5 bases from V and 3 bases from J, leaving 17 bases between. The CDR3: CASSPRQGDLYEQYF. The CDR3 DNA is TGTGCCAGTAGTCCCCGCCAGGGCGACCTCTACGAGCAGTACTTC.

The chain recombines TRBV7-2 with TRBJ2-2, with TRBD2 matching over 11 bases. Germline lookup yields CDR1 SGHTA and CDR2 FQGNSA. The CDR3 consists of 17 residues. The V and J ends lost 1 base and 5 bases, in that order; junction bases with no gene match: 6. CDR3 nucleotide sequence: TGTGCCAGCAGCTTAGTAGCGGGAGGGCCGTGGACCGGGGAGCTGTTTTTT. As protein: CASSLVAGGPWTGELFF.

The genes are TRBV27 and TRBJ1-4; TRBD1 agrees at 8 bases. V trimming: 3 bases; J trimming: 4 bases; junction bases outside the gene matches: 10. CDR1 is MNHEY, CDR2 SMNVEV, per germline (reference sequence). The CDR3 consists of 17 residues. For the CDR3, the DNA is TGTGCCAGCAGTTTGGGGACAGGTCGGGCGAATAATGAAAAACTGTTTTTT. This codes for CASSLGTGRANNEKLFF.

This clone was observed a few times. The chain combines TRBV27 with TRBJ1-1, with TRBD1 matching over 10 bases. Germline V gene sequence: CDR1 MNHEY, CDR2 SMNVEV (reference sequence). CDR3 length equals 14 residues. Trimming at V came to 6 bases and at J to 6 bases, leaving 7 bases not matched to a gene. The chain's CDR3 is CASRRTGGNAEAFF. In DNA form, the CDR3 reads TGTGCCAGCAGGCGGACAGGGGGGAATGCTGAAGCTTTCTTT.

V usage is TRBV5-1 and J usage is TRBJ2-2, with 8 bases fitting TRBD1. In germline, CDR1 is SGHRS, CDR2 YFSETQ. After removal of 5 bases from V and 7 bases from J, the junction contained 10 bases not matched to a gene. CDR3 length: 15 amino acids. In nucleotides, the CDR3 is TGCGCCAGCAGTGTAAGGACAGGGTTTGACGGGGAGCTGTTTTTT. Its protein is CASSVRTGFDGELFF.

This chain connects TRBV5-4 to TRBJ2-4, with D tentatively TRBD2 (6 bases). The germline V and J ends were trimmed by 0 bases and 8 bases, with 15 bases remaining between them. The CDR3 is 15 residues long. In germline, CDR1 is SGHNT, CDR2 YYREEE (reference sequence). The CDR3 here is CASSLGVDRGYIQYF. The CDR3 nucleotides read TGTGCCAGCAGCTTGGGCGTGGACCGGGGGTACATTCAGTACTTC.

The rearrangement joins TRBV6-1 to TRBJ1-6, with D tentatively TRBD1 (5 bases). The CDR3 consists of 15 residues. Trimming shortened V by 1 base and J by 8 bases, and 12 bases separated the two germline ends. Germline lookup yields CDR1 MNHNS and CDR2 SASEGT. The CDR3: CASSEGQGTDSPLHF. CDR3 coding DNA: TGTGCCAGCAGTGAAGGGCAGGGTACTGATTCACCCCTCCACTTT.

This clone occurred a few times. The gene calls are TRBV2 and TRBJ2-7; TRBD1 matches at 7 bases. This CDR3 region has 13 residues. With V trimmed by 7 bases and J by 3 bases, 6 bases remained unmatched. The V gene's germline CDR1 is SNHLY and CDR2 FYNNEI. CDR3 coding DNA: TGTGCCAGCACCGAAGACAGGGACTACGAGCAGTACTTC. It yields the protein CASTEDRDYEQYF.

The chain links TRBV7-8 to TRBJ2-7; the D gene is possibly TRBD2 (7 bases). Germline CDR1 reads SGHVS; CDR2 reads FQNEAQ. The CDR3 sequence is 16 residues long. V was clipped by 5 bases and J by 9 bases, with 26 bases between them. The CDR3 loop reads CASSPWEGGVLYVQYF. The CDR3 DNA is TGTGCCAGCAGCCCTTGGGAGGGGGGTGTATTATATGTGCAGTACTTC.

This clone occurred once. The chain uses TRBV3-1 (or the pseudogene TRBV3-2) and TRBJ2-1; D perhaps matches TRBD1 (7 bases). V lost 5 bases, J lost 9 bases, and 14 bases lay in between. Germline lookup yields CDR1 LGHDT and CDR2 YNNKEL (reference sequence). The length of the CDR3 is 13 residues. The CDR3 sequence is CASSWRQGGEQFF. The CDR3 region has the DNA TGTGCCAGCAGCTGGCGACAGGGAGGTGAGCAGTTCTTC.

V is TRBV19 and J is TRBJ2-7; 9 nucleotides line up with TRBD2. This CDR3 has 12 residues. Losses at the gene ends were 10 bases for V and 11 bases for J; bases not matched to a gene: 12. Per the germline V gene, CDR1 is LNHDA and CDR2 is SQIVND (reference sequence). CDR3 sequence: CATPYLASGKYF. The CDR3 DNA reads as TGTGCCACTCCCTATTTGGCTAGCGGGAAGTACTTC.

The CDR3 loop is CASTLGGRHMGYTF. In DNA form, the CDR3 reads TGTGCCAGCACCTTGGGGGGGCGTCATATGGGCTACACCTTC. J is TRBJ1-2 and V is TRBV28; D perhaps matches TRBD1 (6 bases). Per germline, CDR1 MDHEN and CDR2 SYDVKM. The CDR3 covers 14 residues. With 7 bases removed from V and 8 bases from J, the gap between germline ends came to 20 bases.

This clone appeared a few times. The J gene is TRBJ2-3, the V gene TRBV20-1; no reliable D call. CDR3 length equals 14 residues. Between the trimmed V and J ends, which lost 3 bases and 0 bases, there was a span of 10 bases. Germline values: CDR1 DFQATT, CDR2 SNEGSKA (reference sequence). CDR3 sequence: CSASLAVSTDTQYF. CDR3 bases: TGCAGTGCTAGTTTGGCGGTTAGCACAGATACGCAGTATTTT.